A selection of T cell receptor beta chains follows, all from one sample in a study of blood T cells in healthy people across ages. TCRdb redid the calling of the 5' RACE reads with MiXCR, one entry per CDR3 protein. This sample has 1,100,000 or so distinct CDR3 sequences, with under 55% found just once. Input material: blood. These TCRs come from a woman aged 55-75 years in good health. Each CDR3 is given with its conserved first and last residue. The order of the fields is J gene, clone size, CDR3 length, V gene, D gene, CDR3 protein, CDR3 DNA. A D gene is named only where the DNA matches it firmly. Clone size is shown for a subset of rows, as once, few, many or a class of expanded clone.

TRBJ2-7 | - | 15 | TRBV15 | - | CATSRDRVASTEQYF | TGTGCCACCAGCAGAGATCGTGTGGCTAGCACGGAGCAGTACTTC
TRBJ2-1 | - | 15 | TRBV7-9 | TRBD2 | CASSSSGTSNNELFF | TGTGCCAGCAGCTCTTCCGGGACTAGTAACAATGAGCTGTTCTTC
TRBJ2-1 | - | 15 | TRBV27 | - | CASRIMPEANNEQFF | TGTGCCAGCAGAATCATGCCGGAAGCAAACAATGAGCAGTTCTTC
TRBJ2-3 | - | 15 | TRBV20-1 | TRBD2 | CSARTSGIRADTQYF | TGCAGTGCTAGGACTAGCGGGATAAGGGCAGATACGCAGTATTTT
TRBJ2-4 | - | 12 | TRBV29-1 | TRBD2 | CSGLAGKDIQYF | TGCAGCGGATTAGCGGGAAAGGACATTCAGTACTTC
TRBJ2-3 | - | 15 | TRBV5-1 | TRBD2 | CASSLVGRETDTQYF | TGCGCCAGCAGCTTAGTAGGGCGGGAGACAGATACGCAGTATTTT
TRBJ2-3 | few | 15 | TRBV20-1 | TRBD1 | CSARDRGQGAFTQYF | TGCAGTGCTAGAGATAGGGGACAGGGGGCTTTTACGCAGTATTTT
TRBJ1-6 | - | 18 | TRBV27 | - | CASSLDGGRGTYNSPLHF | TGTGCCAGCAGTTTAGATGGGGGCCGCGGGACCTATAATTCACCCCTCCACTTT
TRBJ2-5 | - | 16 | TRBV5-5 | - | CASSSEGLVQGETQYF | TGTGCCAGCAGCTCGGAGGGGTTGGTCCAGGGAGAGACCCAGTACTTC
TRBJ2-5 | - | 19 | TRBV27 | TRBD2 | CASSFRRTSGRAHQETQYF | TGTGCCAGCAGTTTTCGCAGGACTAGCGGGAGGGCCCACCAAGAGACCCAGTACTTC
TRBJ2-1 | - | 17 | TRBV5-1 | TRBD1 | CASSLGAGGASYNEQFF | TGCGCCAGCAGCTTGGGGGCAGGGGGCGCGTCCTACAATGAGCAGTTCTTC
TRBJ2-1 | - | 16 | TRBV7-9 | TRBD2 | CASSPSGRKSYNEQFF | TGTGCCAGCAGTCCCAGCGGGAGAAAGTCCTACAATGAGCAGTTCTTC
TRBJ1-2 | many | 14 | TRBV10-3 | TRBD1 | CAISTAQGDYGYTF | TGTGCCATCAGCACAGCACAGGGGGACTATGGCTACACCTTC
TRBJ2-3 | few | 13 | TRBV7-9 | TRBD1 | CASSLEQGHTQYF | TGTGCCAGCAGCTTAGAACAGGGGCATACGCAGTATTTT
TRBJ1-6 | - | 14 | TRBV28 | TRBD1 | CASRKGQGDSPLHF | TGTGCCAGCAGGAAGGGACAGGGAGATTCACCCCTCCACTTT
TRBJ2-7 | - | 14 | TRBV6-1 | TRBD2 | CASRPGLAVYEQYF | TGTGCCAGCAGGCCGGGACTAGCGGTTTACGAGCAGTACTTC
TRBJ2-1 | - | 12 | TRBV15 | - | CATSSNRDSQFF | TGTGCCACCAGCAGCAACCGAGATTCCCAGTTCTTC
TRBJ2-7 | - | 15 | TRBV28 | TRBD1 | CASSPGDRGRDEQYF | TGTGCCAGCAGTCCTGGGGACAGGGGGCGCGACGAGCAGTACTTC
TRBJ2-1 | - | 16 | TRBV20-1 | TRBD1 | CSASRMDRGLHNEQFF | TGCAGTGCTAGCCGAATGGACAGGGGGCTCCACAATGAGCAGTTCTTC
TRBJ2-5 | few | 12 | TRBV20-1 | - | CSARRLQETQYF | TGCAGTGCTCGGAGACTCCAAGAGACCCAGTACTTC
TRBJ2-7 | - | 14 | TRBV11-2 | - | CASGNGPGVYEQYF | TGTGCCAGCGGAAATGGACCTGGTGTCTACGAGCAGTACTTC